Presented here are 27 T cell receptor beta chains from one specimen sequenced in a study of T cell responses to AZD1222 COVID-19 vaccine. TCRdb keeps only in-frame clones here, not all; method: immunoSEQ multiplex PCR. The table has about 220,000 clones, about 92% seen once. The sample consisted of peripheral blood, taken on day 0 of MenACWY control vaccination. All receptors come from an adult in good health.

Remarks on this clone: Other nucleotide sequences in the sample specify the same CDR3. This chain connects TRBV18 to TRBJ1-3, with D possibly matching TRBD1 (5 bases). The CDR3 covers 14 residues. The V end lost 3 bases, the J end lost 1 base, and 7 bases lay between the germline ends. CDR1 KGHSH and CDR2 LQKENI come from the germline V gene. CDR3 in DNA: TGTGCCAGCTCACCGCAGGGTTCTGGAAACACCATATATTTT. Translation: CASSPQGSGNTIYF.

The chain is built from TRBV14 and TRBJ2-5; the D is unclear. CDR1 and CDR2 (germline): SGHDN, FVKESK. V shed 1 base and J shed 5 bases, with 5 bases lying between them. This CDR3 comprises 12 residues. CDR3 sequence reads: CASSQVRETQYF. CDR3 nucleotide sequence: TGTGCCAGCAGCCAAGTTCGGGAGACCCAGTACTTC.

The CDR3 DNA reads TGTGCCAGCAGTTTACGGGGGGGTACCTATGGCTACACCTTC. It encodes CASSLRGGTYGYTF. The genes are TRBV27 and TRBJ1-2, with D possibly matching TRBD1 (5 bases). The germline V and J ends were trimmed by 2 bases and 4 bases, with 11 bases remaining between them. This CDR3 contains 14 residues. Germline V CDR1 and CDR2: MNHEY, SMNVEV (reference sequence).

V usage is TRBV19 and J usage is TRBJ1-5; 10 bases map to TRBD1. The CDR3 is 15 amino acids. The V gene end was trimmed by 6 bases and the J gene end by 6 bases; junction bases not matched to a gene: 8. Germline-derived CDR1 and CDR2 are LNHDA and SQIVND (reference sequence). This chain's CDR3 is CASRKVGTGVQPQHF. For the CDR3, the DNA is TGTGCCAGTAGAAAAGTCGGGACAGGGGTTCAGCCCCAGCATTTT.

V gene TRBV25-1 combines with J gene TRBJ2-3; TRBD1 or TRBD2 may be the D gene (5 bases each). The CDR3 has 16 amino acids. Trimming took 7 bases from V and 6 from J, leaving 23 bases between them. Per germline, CDR1 MGHDK and CDR2 SYGVNS. The CDR3 sequence: CASTGTTTSPGDTQYF. CDR3 DNA sequence: TGTGCCAGCACTGGGACCACGACCTCTCCCGGGGATACGCAGTATTTT.

This rearrangement joins TRBV5-1 to TRBJ1-5; 8 bases match TRBD1. Germline V gives CDR1 SGHRS, CDR2 YFSETQ. The CDR3 totals 16 residues. V shed 3 bases, J shed 7 bases, and the junction held 12 bases outside the gene matches. CDR3 sequence reads: CASSYRTGKGNQPQHF. CDR3 DNA: TGCGCCAGCAGCTATCGGACAGGGAAGGGTAACCAGCCCCAGCATTTT. The whole variable domain, filled in from reference TRBV5-1 and TRBJ1-5, reads KAGVTQTPRYLIKTRGQQVTLSCSPISGHRSVSWYQQTPGQGLQFLFEYFSETQRNKGNFPGRFSGRQFSNSRSEMNVSTLELGDSALYLCASSYRTGKGNQPQHFGDGTRLSIL.

The chain carries TRBV5-4 and TRBJ2-1; maybe TRBD1 (6 bases). With 4 bases removed from V and 3 bases from J, the gap between germline ends came to 8 bases. The CDR3 runs to 13 residues. CDR1 is SGHNT and CDR2 is YYREEE in the germline V gene (reference sequence). CDR3 in amino acids: CASSPDSYNEQFF. DNA for the CDR3: TGTGCCAGCAGCCCGGACAGCTACAATGAGCAGTTCTTC.

Here the CDR3 reads CASSGGASWEDTEAFF. The CDR3 region has the DNA TGCGCCAGCAGTGGTGGAGCCTCGTGGGAGGACACTGAAGCTTTCTTT. The gene calls are TRBV10-1 and TRBJ1-1; no clear D gene. The V gene lost 4 bases and the J gene lost 3 bases, with 18 bases spanning the gap. Germline V lookup: CDR1 WNHNN, CDR2 SYGVQD (reference sequence). The CDR3 extends over 16 amino acids.

This clone occurred a few times. CDR3 bases: TGTGCCAGCATAGAACAGGGCCGCCGCGCTGAAGCTTTCTTT. Protein product: CASIEQGRRAEAFF. The chain links TRBV28 to TRBJ1-1, with a possible D match to TRBD1 (6 bases). V lost 7 bases, J lost 6 bases, and 18 bases lay in between. Germline values: CDR1 MDHEN, CDR2 SYDVKM. The CDR3 covers 14 residues.

The chain is built from TRBV9 and TRBJ2-1; D is undetermined. CDR1 and CDR2 from the germline V gene are SGDLS and YYNGEE. The CDR3 runs 14 residues. V lost 3 bases and J 9 bases, leaving 16 bases between the germline ends. The CDR3 sequence: CASSARTEFGEQFF. In DNA, the CDR3 is TGTGCCAGCAGCGCTCGAACAGAGTTCGGTGAGCAGTTCTTC.

This chain uses TRBV3-1 (or the pseudogene TRBV3-2) with TRBJ1-2, with a possible D match to TRBD1 (5 bases). The germline CDR1 and CDR2 sequences are LGHDT and YNNKEL (reference sequence). CDR3 length: 13 amino acids. V lost 4 bases to trimming and J lost 4 bases, with 10 bases between them. Here the CDR3 DNA reads TGTGCCAGCAGCCCGGATGGGACCTATGGCTACACCTTC. Translated: CASSPDGTYGYTF.

V usage is TRBV7-2 and J usage is TRBJ2-5; D assignment may be TRBD1 or TRBD2 (5 bases each). V was clipped by 5 bases and J by 1 base, with 14 bases between them. Germline loops: CDR1 SGHTA, CDR2 FQGNSA. This CDR3 comprises 15 residues. The CDR3 loop is CASSPGLIVQETQYF. CDR3 sequence (DNA): TGTGCCAGCAGCCCGGGGCTAATTGTCCAAGAGACCCAGTACTTC.

The chain has TRBV4-1 and TRBJ2-7; 11 bases match TRBD2. CDR1 is MGHRA and CDR2 is YSYEKL in the germline V gene. With 2 bases clipped from V and 4 bases from J, the junction kept 4 bases outside the gene matches. This CDR3 has 15 amino acids. CDR3 loop: CASSQRLAGIYEQYF. In nucleotides, the CDR3 is TGCGCCAGCAGCCAACGACTAGCGGGGATTTACGAGCAGTACTTC.

The chain joins TRBV30 to TRBJ2-1; 13 bases are shared with TRBD2. This CDR3 has 16 amino acids. V was clipped by 0 bases and J by 6 bases; unmatched bases: 5. CDR1 and CDR2 from the germline V gene are GTSNPN and SVGIG (reference sequence). CDR3 region: CAWSVLAGGRSNEQFF. The CDR3, as DNA: TGTGCCTGGAGTGTACTAGCGGGGGGGCGGTCCAATGAGCAGTTCTTC.

The J gene is TRBJ2-7, the V gene TRBV4-1; no clear D. The CDR3 covers 16 residues. Germline lookup yields CDR1 MGHRA and CDR2 YSYEKL. Trimming removed 0 bases from V and 2 bases from J, with 14 bases in between. CDR3 sequence reads: CASSQDFFGGPYEQYF. For the CDR3, the DNA is TGCGCCAGCAGCCAAGATTTTTTCGGCGGACCCTACGAGCAGTACTTC.

Here the CDR3 reads CAWSPRGDGYTF. DNA for the CDR3: TGTGCCTGGTCCCCTAGGGGTGATGGCTACACCTTC. V is TRBV30 and J is TRBJ1-2; possibly TRBD1 for D (5 bases). Germline loops: CDR1 GTSNPN, CDR2 SVGIG (reference sequence). CDR3 length equals 12 residues. V was trimmed by 5 bases and J by 6 bases, leaving 13 bases between them.

In DNA, the CDR3 is TGTGCCATCAAACCGGGACAGGGGATAATACAAGGAAACACCATATATTTT. It encodes CAIKPGQGIIQGNTIYF. The J gene is TRBJ1-3, the V gene TRBV10-3; 10 bases are a match to TRBD1. Per the germline V gene, CDR1 is ENHRY and CDR2 is SYGVKD. Trimming cost V 7 bases and J 4 bases; bases outside gene matches: 13. This CDR3 is built from 17 residues.

The chain uses TRBV4-1 and TRBJ2-7, with D tentatively TRBD1 or TRBD2 (5 bases each). V lost 0 bases and J 1 base, leaving 7 bases between the germline ends. Germline V gene data show CDR1 as MGHRA and CDR2 as YSYEKL. There are 14 residues in the CDR3. The CDR3 spells CASSQDRESYEQYF. CDR3 nucleotide sequence: TGCGCCAGCAGCCAAGACAGGGAGTCCTACGAGCAGTACTTC.

The V and J genes are TRBV18 and TRBJ2-5; 7 nucleotides agree with TRBD1. The CDR3 has 15 amino acids. Germline CDR1 is KGHSH and CDR2 is LQKENI. Trimming took 5 bases from V and 3 from J; bases not matched to a gene: 9. CDR3: CASSGFRDSKETQYF. CDR3 coding DNA: TGTGCCAGCTCAGGCTTCCGGGACAGCAAAGAGACCCAGTACTTC.

This clone was recorded once. The rearrangement links TRBV28 to TRBJ1-1, with a possible D match to TRBD1 (5 bases). The ends were cut back, 7 bases at V and 11 bases at J, with 20 bases in the middle. Germline CDR1 MDHEN, CDR2 SYDVKM. This CDR3 is 13 amino acids long. The CDR3 here is CASMSGGRTTAFF. CDR3 DNA sequence: TGTGCCAGCATGTCTGGGGGGAGGACTACCGCTTTCTTT.

The chain combines TRBV2 with TRBJ2-4; the match to TRBD1 covers 8 bases. The CDR3 is made up of 14 amino acids. Germline V gene lookup returns CDR1 SNHLY and CDR2 FYNNEI. The V and J ends lost 6 bases and 9 bases, in that order; junction bases with no gene match: 10. The CDR3 region is CASRGQAPAGIQYF. The CDR3 nucleotides read TGTGCCAGCAGGGGACAGGCGCCAGCCGGCATTCAGTACTTC.

J is TRBJ2-7 and V is TRBV3-1 (or the pseudogene TRBV3-2); D gene uncertain. The length of the CDR3 is 14 residues. Trimming removed 0 bases from V and 2 bases from J, with 8 bases in between. Germline V CDR1 and CDR2: LGHDT, YNNKEL (reference sequence). The CDR3 loop reads CASSQEGLPYEQYF. The CDR3 nucleotides are TGTGCCAGCAGCCAAGAAGGATTACCCTACGAGCAGTACTTC.

The rearrangement joins TRBV6-5 to TRBJ2-3, with D possibly matching TRBD2 (5 bases). This CDR3 has 15 residues. V was shortened by 5 bases and J by 1 base, with 13 bases between the two germline ends. The V gene's germline CDR1 is MNHEY and CDR2 SVGAGI. The CDR3 DNA reads TGTGCCAGCAGTATGGCCCGGGGAGGCACAGATACGCAGTATTTT. Its protein product is CASSMARGGTDTQYF.

This rearrangement joins TRBV9 to TRBJ1-3, with a weak D call TRBD1 (6 bases). CDR1 is SGDLS, CDR2 YYNGEE, per germline. CDR3 length equals 15 residues. V was trimmed by 2 bases and J by 0 bases, leaving 9 bases between them. The CDR3 DNA follows: TGTGCCAGCAGCGTCGGACAGAGCTCTGGAAACACCATATATTTT. Its protein product is CASSVGQSSGNTIYF. The whole variable domain, filled in from reference TRBV9 and TRBJ1-3, reads DSGVTQTPKHLITATGQRVTLRCSPRSGDLSVYWYQQSLDQGLQFLIQYYNGEERAKGNILERFSAQQFPDLHSELNLSSLELGDSALYFCASSVGQSSGNTIYFGEGSWLTVV.

The chain is built from TRBV3-1 (or the pseudogene TRBV3-2) and TRBJ2-3; TRBD2 is a possible D gene (6 bases). Germline lookup yields CDR1 LGHDT and CDR2 YNNKEL (reference sequence). Trimming stripped 0 bases from V and 4 bases from J, with 11 bases between. This CDR3 contains 15 residues. The CDR3 reads CASSQDPTRSDTQYF. The CDR3 nucleotides read TGTGCCAGCAGCCAAGATCCGACTAGGTCAGATACGCAGTATTTT.

The chain employs TRBV6-5 and TRBJ1-2; TRBD1 agrees at 7 bases. The germline gives CDR1 MNHEY, CDR2 SVGAGI. This CDR3 has 13 residues. The trim removed 4 bases at V and 4 bases at J, leaving 3 bases unmatched. The CDR3 is CASSSGQFYGYTF. For the CDR3, the DNA is TGTGCCAGCAGTTCGGGACAGTTCTATGGCTACACCTTC.

This chain links TRBV30 with TRBJ1-5; D remains unclear. V lost 0 bases, J lost 2 bases, and 8 bases lay in between. The CDR3 runs to 14 residues. Germline assignment: CDR1 GTSNPN and CDR2 SVGIG (reference sequence). This CDR3 reads CAWSVKGGNQPQHF. The CDR3 DNA sequence: TGTGCCTGGAGTGTAAAGGGCGGCAATCAGCCCCAGCATTTT.